This TCR beta chain was recorded in a study of blood T cell repertoires in COVID-19. At the level of the study: From T cells, B-cell-depleted T cells, or PBMCs came the material, which was cDNA or gDNA.

The CDR3 runs 16 residues. Germline lookup yields CDR1 MNHEY and CDR2 SMNVEV (reference sequence). The trim removed 6 bases at V and 6 bases at J, leaving 6 bases unmatched. Here immunoSEQ multiplex PCR was the method, and the copy in TCRdb shows in-frame clones only, minus some. The sample includes 40,000 or so clones, approximately 88% of them seen just once. The sequence was obtained from a man aged 45-65 years with active COVID-19. This chain links TRBV27 with TRBJ2-1, with 15 bases lining up with TRBD2. Sequencing used peripheral blood. CDR3 residues: CASRRTSGRALNEQFF. The CDR3, as DNA: TGTGCCAGCAGAAGGACTAGCGGGAGGGCCCTCAATGAGCAGTTCTTC.